The rows below give T cell receptor beta chains drawn from one sample of a study of identical twins. MiXCR was run by TCRdb on the 5' RACE reads, yielding one entry per CDR3 protein. The sample holds just over 450,000 distinct CDR3 sequences, 13% to 15% seen once. These records were also assigned to another study, of yellow fever vaccine responses in identical twins.

Sequencing was performed on CD4+ T cells sorted from blood. These receptors were obtained from a woman between 18 and 29 years old in good health. The CDR3 runs from the conserved cysteine through the conserved F or W. D genes are given only for firm matches. Some rows have no size entry. The others give once, few or many, or a class for an expanded clone.

>TRBV5-4|.|.|TRBJ2-6
CASSSSPGYSGANVLTF
TGTGCCAGCAGCTCTTCCCCGGGATACTCTGGGGCCAACGTCCTGACTTTC
>TRBV7-9|few|.|TRBJ2-2
CASSTRQANTGELFF
TGTGCCAGCAGCACCCGACAGGCGAACACCGGGGAGCTGTTTTTT
>TRBV20-1|few|.|TRBJ2-5
CSARDRPRSGQTQYF
TGCAGTGCTAGAGATCGACCAAGATCTGGGCAGACCCAGTACTTC
>TRBV3-1|few|.|TRBJ2-2
CASSQVHGELFF
TGTGCCAGCAGCCAAGTACATGGGGAGCTGTTTTTT
>TRBV11-2|once|TRBD2|TRBJ2-3
CASSHPGGDTQYF
TGTGCCAGCAGCCACCCGGGGGGGGATACGCAGTATTTT
>TRBV7-8|many|TRBD1|TRBJ1-3
CASSLQGATGNTIYF
TGTGCCAGCAGCCTGCAGGGGGCCACGGGAAACACCATATATTTT
>TRBV5-1|many|.|TRBJ2-3
CASSLRPRTDTQYF
TGCGCCAGCAGCTTGAGGCCCCGCACAGATACGCAGTATTTT
>TRBV7-2|many|TRBD1|TRBJ2-2
CASSPRTGGTGELFF
TGTGCCAGCAGCCCTAGGACAGGGGGCACCGGGGAGCTGTTTTTT
>TRBV21-1|.|.|TRBJ2-4
CASSGTGGLAKNIQYF
TGTGCCAGCAGCGGGACAGGGGGGCTAGCCAAAAACATTCAGTACTTC
>TRBV5-1|.|.|TRBJ2-7
CASSFRDGPTYEQYF
TGCGCCAGCAGCTTCCGGGACGGACCAACCTACGAGCAGTACTTC
>TRBV3-1|many|.|TRBJ2-7
CASSQWASSYEQYF
TGTGCCAGCAGCCAGTGGGCGAGCTCCTACGAGCAGTACTTC
>TRBV20-1|.|TRBD2|TRBJ2-1
CSASLSGSGGSEQFF
TGCAGTGCTAGCCTTAGCGGGAGTGGTGGAAGTGAGCAGTTCTTC
>TRBV7-9|many|.|TRBJ2-7
CASSFTDNSYEQYF
TGTGCCAGCAGCTTCACGGACAACTCCTACGAGCAGTACTTC
>TRBV21-1|.|.|TRBJ2-3
CASSKFEDTQYF
TGTGCCAGCAGCAAATTCGAGGATACGCAGTATTTT